This T cell receptor beta chain was captured in a study of blood T cell repertoires in COVID-19. About the research overall: PBMCs, B-cell-depleted T cells, or T cells provided the cDNA or gDNA that made up the material.

Measured with immunoSEQ multiplex PCR; TCRdb has only the in-frame clones, and not every one. The data hold 150,000 to 180,000 clones, with less than 95% observed a single time. Germline-derived CDR1 and CDR2 are SGHTA and FQGTGA. V was trimmed by 4 bases and J by 2 bases, leaving 14 bases between them. The length of the CDR3 is 16 residues. The chain has TRBV7-3 and TRBJ2-2, with a tentative D call TRBD2 (5 bases). Sample: peripheral blood. This clonotype was sampled from a man in his fifties with acute or convalescent COVID-19. The CDR3 sequence is CASSYEGAPNTGELFF. For the CDR3, the DNA is TGTGCCAGCAGCTACGAGGGAGCGCCTAACACCGGGGAGCTGTTTTTT.